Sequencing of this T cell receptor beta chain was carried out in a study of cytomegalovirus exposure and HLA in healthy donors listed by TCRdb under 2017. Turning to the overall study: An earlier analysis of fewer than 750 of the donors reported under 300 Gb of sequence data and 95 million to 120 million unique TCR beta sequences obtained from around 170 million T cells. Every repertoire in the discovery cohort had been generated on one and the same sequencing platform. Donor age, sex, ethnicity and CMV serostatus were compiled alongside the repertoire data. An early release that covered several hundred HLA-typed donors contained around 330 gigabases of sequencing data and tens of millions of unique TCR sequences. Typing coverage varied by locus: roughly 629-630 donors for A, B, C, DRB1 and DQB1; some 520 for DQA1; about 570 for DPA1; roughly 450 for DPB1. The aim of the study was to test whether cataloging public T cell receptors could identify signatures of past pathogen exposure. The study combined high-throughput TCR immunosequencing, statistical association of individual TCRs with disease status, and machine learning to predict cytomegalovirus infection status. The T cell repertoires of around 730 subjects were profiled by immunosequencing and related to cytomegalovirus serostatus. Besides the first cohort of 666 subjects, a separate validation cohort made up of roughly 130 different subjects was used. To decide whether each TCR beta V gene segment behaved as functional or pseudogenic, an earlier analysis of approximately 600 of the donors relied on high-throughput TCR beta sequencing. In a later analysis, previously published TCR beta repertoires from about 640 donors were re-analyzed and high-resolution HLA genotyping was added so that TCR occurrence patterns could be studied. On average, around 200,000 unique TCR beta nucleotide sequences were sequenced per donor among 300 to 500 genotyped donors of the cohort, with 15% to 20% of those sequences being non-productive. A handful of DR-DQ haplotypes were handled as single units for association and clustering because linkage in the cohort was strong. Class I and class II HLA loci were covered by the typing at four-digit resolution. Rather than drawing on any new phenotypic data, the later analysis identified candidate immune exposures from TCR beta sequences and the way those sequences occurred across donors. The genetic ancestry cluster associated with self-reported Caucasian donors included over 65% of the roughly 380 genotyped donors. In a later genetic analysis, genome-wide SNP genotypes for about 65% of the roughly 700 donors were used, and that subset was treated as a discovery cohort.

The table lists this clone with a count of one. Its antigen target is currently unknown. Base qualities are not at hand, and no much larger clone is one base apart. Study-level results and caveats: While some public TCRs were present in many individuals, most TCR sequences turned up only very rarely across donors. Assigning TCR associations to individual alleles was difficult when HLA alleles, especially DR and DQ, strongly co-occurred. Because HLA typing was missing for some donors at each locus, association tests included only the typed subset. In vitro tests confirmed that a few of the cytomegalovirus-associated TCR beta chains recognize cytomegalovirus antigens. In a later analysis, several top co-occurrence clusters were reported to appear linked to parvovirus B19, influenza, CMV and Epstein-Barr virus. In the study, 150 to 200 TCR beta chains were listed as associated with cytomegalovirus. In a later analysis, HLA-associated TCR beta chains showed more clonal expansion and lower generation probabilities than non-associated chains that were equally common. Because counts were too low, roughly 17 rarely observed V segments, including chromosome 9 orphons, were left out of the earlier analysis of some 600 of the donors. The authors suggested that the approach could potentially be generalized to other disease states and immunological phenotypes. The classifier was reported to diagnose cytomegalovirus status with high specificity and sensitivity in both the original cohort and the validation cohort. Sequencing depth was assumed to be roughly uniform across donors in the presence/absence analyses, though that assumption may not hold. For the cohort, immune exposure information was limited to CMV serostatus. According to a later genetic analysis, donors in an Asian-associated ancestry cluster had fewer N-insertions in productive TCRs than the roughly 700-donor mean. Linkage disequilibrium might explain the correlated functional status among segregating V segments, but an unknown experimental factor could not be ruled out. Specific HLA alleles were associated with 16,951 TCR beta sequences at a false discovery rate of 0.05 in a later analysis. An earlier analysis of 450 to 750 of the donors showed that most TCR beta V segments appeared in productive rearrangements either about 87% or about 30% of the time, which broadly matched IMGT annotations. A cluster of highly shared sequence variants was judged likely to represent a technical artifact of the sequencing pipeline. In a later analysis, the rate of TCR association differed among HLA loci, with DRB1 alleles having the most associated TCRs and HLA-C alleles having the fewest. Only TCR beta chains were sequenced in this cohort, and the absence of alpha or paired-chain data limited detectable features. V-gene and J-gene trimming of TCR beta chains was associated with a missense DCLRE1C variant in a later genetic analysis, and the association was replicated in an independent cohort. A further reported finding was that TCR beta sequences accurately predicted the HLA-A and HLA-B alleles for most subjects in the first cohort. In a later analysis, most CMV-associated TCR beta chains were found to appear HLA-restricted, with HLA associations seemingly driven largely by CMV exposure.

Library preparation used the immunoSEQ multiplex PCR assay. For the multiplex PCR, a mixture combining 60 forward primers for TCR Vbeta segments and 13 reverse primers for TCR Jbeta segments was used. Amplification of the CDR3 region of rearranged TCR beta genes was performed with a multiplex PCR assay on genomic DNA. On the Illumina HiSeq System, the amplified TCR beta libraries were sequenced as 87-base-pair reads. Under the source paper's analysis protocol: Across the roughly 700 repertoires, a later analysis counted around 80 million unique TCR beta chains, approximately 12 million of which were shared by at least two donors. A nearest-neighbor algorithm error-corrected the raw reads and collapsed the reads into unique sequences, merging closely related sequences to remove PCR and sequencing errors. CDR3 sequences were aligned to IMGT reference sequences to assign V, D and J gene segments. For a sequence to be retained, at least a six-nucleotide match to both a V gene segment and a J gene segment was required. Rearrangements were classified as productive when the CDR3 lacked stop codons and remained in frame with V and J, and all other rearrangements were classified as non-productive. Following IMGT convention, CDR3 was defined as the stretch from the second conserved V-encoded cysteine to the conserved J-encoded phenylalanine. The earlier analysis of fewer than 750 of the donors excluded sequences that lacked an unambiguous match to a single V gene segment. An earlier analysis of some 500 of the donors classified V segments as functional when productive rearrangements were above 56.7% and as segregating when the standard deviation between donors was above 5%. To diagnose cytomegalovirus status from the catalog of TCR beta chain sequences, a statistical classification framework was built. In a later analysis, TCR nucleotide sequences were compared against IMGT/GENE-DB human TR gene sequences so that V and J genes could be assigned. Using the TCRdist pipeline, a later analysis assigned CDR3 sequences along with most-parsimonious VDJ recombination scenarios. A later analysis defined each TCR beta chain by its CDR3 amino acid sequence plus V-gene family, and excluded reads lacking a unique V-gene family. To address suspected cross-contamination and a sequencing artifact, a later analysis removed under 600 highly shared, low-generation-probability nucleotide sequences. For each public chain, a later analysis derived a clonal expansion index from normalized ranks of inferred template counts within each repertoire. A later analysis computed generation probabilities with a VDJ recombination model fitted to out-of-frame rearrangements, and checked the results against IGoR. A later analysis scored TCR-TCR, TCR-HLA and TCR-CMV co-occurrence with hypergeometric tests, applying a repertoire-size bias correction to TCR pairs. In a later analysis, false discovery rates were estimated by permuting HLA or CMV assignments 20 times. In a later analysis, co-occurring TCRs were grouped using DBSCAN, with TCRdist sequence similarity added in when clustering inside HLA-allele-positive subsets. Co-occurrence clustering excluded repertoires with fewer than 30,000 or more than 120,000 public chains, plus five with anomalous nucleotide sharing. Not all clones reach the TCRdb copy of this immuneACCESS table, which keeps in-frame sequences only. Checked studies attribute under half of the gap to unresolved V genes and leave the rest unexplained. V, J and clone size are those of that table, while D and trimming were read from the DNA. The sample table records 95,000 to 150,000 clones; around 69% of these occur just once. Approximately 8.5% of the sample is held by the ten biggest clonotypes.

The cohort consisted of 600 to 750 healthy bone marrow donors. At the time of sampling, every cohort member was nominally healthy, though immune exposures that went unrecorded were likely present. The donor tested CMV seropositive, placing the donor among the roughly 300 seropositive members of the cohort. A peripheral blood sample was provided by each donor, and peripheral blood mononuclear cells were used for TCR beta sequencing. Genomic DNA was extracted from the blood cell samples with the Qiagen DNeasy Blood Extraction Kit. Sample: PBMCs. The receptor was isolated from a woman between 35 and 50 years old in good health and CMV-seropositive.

The CDR3 corresponds to CASSLAVGGPAYEQYF. The base sequence is TGTGCCAGCAGCTTAGCGGTGGGAGGGCCGGCCTACGAGCAGTACTTC. The rearranged segments are TRBV11-1 and TRBJ2-7, with 7 bases matching TRBD2. The germline V gene (reference sequence) specifies SGHAT as CDR1 and FQDESV as CDR2. Inclusive of the bounding cysteine and phenylalanine, the CDR3 is 16 residues long. Only CDR3 DNA remains: 48 bases, in frame from the first base. From V the trimming removes 0 bases and from J it removes 2 bases, while the gene matches leave 7 bases of the junction unaccounted for.